The rows below give T cell receptor beta chains drawn from one sample of a study of blood T cell repertoires in COVID-19. The assay was immunoSEQ multiplex PCR, and TCRdb's table has in-frame clones only and misses some. Of around 210,000 clones listed, about 89% are singletons. Sequenced sample: PBMCs or T cells enriched from blood (not recorded which). All receptors derive from a woman under 30 who had recovered from COVID-19. Both conserved end residues are part of each CDR3. A D gene is named only where the DNA matches it firmly. Clone size appears in some rows only: once, few, many, or a class for an expanded clone.

TRBJ1-5	-	TRBD1	TRBV4-1	CASSQDIQGAAWGQPQHF
TRBJ1-3	-	-	TRBV3-1/TRBV3-2	CASSQAQGSGNTIYF
TRBJ2-5	-	-	TRBV2	CAGHSGTRGRHPETQYF
TRBJ1-2	once	-	TRBV18	CASSGQPLGGYTF
TRBJ2-2	once	-	TRBV9	CASSPGVAGPNTGELFF
TRBJ2-3	-	TRBD1	TRBV10-2	CASTGVDRGLPADTQYF
TRBJ1-5	-	TRBD1	TRBV10-3	CAIKGQENQPQHF
TRBJ2-1	-	TRBD1	TRBV4-2	CASSQGQGRTEQFF
TRBJ2-2	few	-	TRBV2	CASLVANTGELFF
TRBJ2-5	-	TRBD1	TRBV5-1	CASRGQGATGETQYF
TRBJ1-1	once	-	TRBV13	CASSSSTGVHTEAFF
TRBJ1-1	-	-	TRBV12-3/TRBV12-4	CASSQTLNTEAFF
TRBJ2-5	-	-	TRBV4-2	CASSQDRAPGETQYF
TRBJ2-7	-	TRBD1	TRBV5-1	CASSSRGTARYEQYF
TRBJ1-2	once	-	TRBV7-9	CASSFHGVRDGYTF
TRBJ1-6	once	TRBD1	TRBV6-5	CASSYAPGQGFSALHF
TRBJ1-4	-	TRBD1	TRBV7-9	CASSGGTVEKLFF
TRBJ1-1	once	-	TRBV19	CASSVLGLGGKNTEAFF
TRBJ2-4	-	-	TRBV5-1	CASSPDGLLAKNIQYF
TRBJ1-4	-	TRBD1	TRBV7-7	CASSTGTGGREKLFF
TRBJ1-3	-	TRBD1	TRBV2	CASSGDSSGSGNTIYF
TRBJ2-5	-	TRBD2	TRBV5-1	CASSPGTSGGANSSPETQYF
TRBJ1-2	-	TRBD1	TRBV9	CASNEVGTGDYGYTF
TRBJ2-7	few	-	TRBV10-2	CASSVQGWIPYEQYF
TRBJ2-3	-	-	TRBV30	CAWSARQAGLDTQYF
TRBJ1-2	once	-	TRBV7-3	CASSLGDIFYGYTF
TRBJ2-1	-	-	TRBV3-1/TRBV3-2	CASSRTDNEQFF
TRBJ1-1	-	TRBD1	TRBV28	CASSSTGQGSAAEAFF
TRBJ2-1	-	TRBD2	TRBV7-9	CASSLTSFGGSSYNEQFF